One and the same sample provided the 25 T cell receptor beta chains below, sequenced in a study of blood T cell repertoires in COVID-19. TCRdb's table, derived via immunoSEQ multiplex PCR, lists solely in-frame clones and lacks some. The profile shows approximately 100,000 clones, more than 80% of them singletons. Material: peripheral blood. The receptors were sampled from a woman between 55 and 75 years old with acute or convalescent COVID-19.

This clone was seen a single time. The V and J genes are TRBV5-4 and TRBJ2-1, with 14 nucleotides matching TRBD2. With V trimmed by 0 bases and J by 8 bases, 13 bases remained unmatched. Germline V gives CDR1 SGHNT, CDR2 YYREEE (reference sequence). This CDR3 spans 19 amino acids. DNA for the CDR3: TGTGCCAGCAGCTTGGCCCGACTAGCGGGGGGGCCGGGTCTCTATGAGCAGTTCTTC. Protein sequence: CASSLARLAGGPGLYEQFF.

J is TRBJ2-7 and V is TRBV23-1; D may be TRBD1 (5 bases). TRBV23-1 is known as an ORF, though its function is uncertain. Trimming stripped 8 bases from V and 5 bases from J, with 16 bases between. CDR3 size: 13 residues. The CDR3, as DNA: TGCGCCAGCCAGGGTGAGTCTGAGGACGAGCAGTACTTC. It codes for CASQGESEDEQYF.

On this clone itself: The same CDR3 also results from other DNA sequences found in this sample. The J gene is TRBJ1-3, the V gene TRBV5-1; 8 nucleotides align to TRBD1. The germline CDR1 and CDR2 sequences are SGHRS and YFSETQ. The CDR3 spans 14 residues. V was pared by 4 bases and J by 2 bases, with 2 bases of the junction left unmatched. The CDR3 DNA is TGCGCCAGCAGCCTGGACAGGGCTGGAAACACCATATATTTT. Translating it yields CASSLDRAGNTIYF.

The gene calls are TRBV5-1 and TRBJ2-5; TRBD2 matches at 7 bases. After removal of 4 bases from V and 2 bases from J, the junction contained 14 bases not matched to a gene. CDR3 length equals 17 residues. Germline V gives CDR1 SGHRS, CDR2 YFSETQ. The CDR3 nucleotides read TGCGCCAGCAGCACCTCACCGGCGGCTAGCGGACAAGAGACCCAGTACTTC. It translates to CASSTSPAASGQETQYF.

The count of this clone is one. In DNA, the CDR3 is TGTGCCAGCAGCATCCCCCAAGAGACCCAGTACTTC. This encodes CASSIPQETQYF. This chain links TRBV28 with TRBJ2-5, with D hard to call. V dropped 6 bases and J dropped 1 base, with 6 bases sitting between them. Germline CDR1 MDHEN, CDR2 SYDVKM. The length of the CDR3 is 12 residues.

This clone has only one observation. The chain couples TRBV2 to TRBJ2-7, with a tentative D call TRBD2 (6 bases). CDR1 is SNHLY, CDR2 FYNNEI, per germline. Trimming left V 3 bases short and J 13 bases short, with 19 bases between. CDR3 length: 13 residues. CDR3 residues: CASSDGGVLMFYF. CDR3 nucleotide sequence: TGTGCCAGCAGTGATGGCGGGGTCCTTATGTTTTACTTC.

The chain uses TRBV28 and TRBJ2-7; unclear D gene. The CDR3 is 14 amino acids. Germline V gene sequence: CDR1 MDHEN, CDR2 SYDVKM. With 4 bases removed from V and 3 bases from J, the gap between germline ends came to 13 bases. CDR3 in DNA: TGTGCCAGCAGTTCCCCTGTTCGCGTCTACGAGCAGTACTTC. Protein product: CASSSPVRVYEQYF.

The chain combines TRBV3-1 (or the pseudogene TRBV3-2) with TRBJ1-2, with TRBD1 identical over 9 bases. V shed 3 bases, J shed 8 bases, and the junction held 7 bases outside the gene matches. From germline, CDR1 is LGHDT and CDR2 YNNKEL (reference sequence). The CDR3 sequence is 14 residues long. Written as DNA, the CDR3 is TGTGCCAGCAGCCAGATATCGACAGGGGGAGGCTACACCTTC. It specifies CASSQISTGGGYTF.

This sequence joins TRBV7-9 and TRBJ2-7; D ambiguous. CDR3 size: 13 residues. Germline-derived CDR1 and CDR2 are SEHNR and FQNEAQ (reference sequence). With 2 bases removed from V and 5 bases from J, the gap between germline ends came to 10 bases. CDR3 coding DNA: TGTGCCAGCAGCTTAAATGGCGGAAACGAGCAGTACTTC. This sequence encodes CASSLNGGNEQYF.

The genes are TRBV11-2 and TRBJ2-3; 7 positions agree with TRBD2. CDR1 is SGHAT, CDR2 FQNNGV, per germline. The CDR3 covers 14 residues. With 6 bases clipped from V and 1 base from J, the junction kept 4 bases outside the gene matches. CDR3 nucleotide sequence: TGTGCCAGCAGAACCAGCGGGGGCACAGATACGCAGTATTTT. It codes for CASRTSGGTDTQYF.

The rearrangement uses TRBV11-2 and TRBJ2-2; 9 bases fit TRBD2. Germline CDR1 and CDR2: SGHAT and FQNNGV. The J segment lost 6 bases and the V segment lost 5 bases, leaving 7 bases of the junction unmatched. The CDR3 loop spans 15 amino acids. CDR3 sequence: CASSPLGLASGELFF. CDR3 coding DNA: TGTGCCAGCAGCCCCCTAGGACTAGCGTCCGGGGAGCTGTTTTTT.

This clone was detected once. The J gene is TRBJ2-3, the V gene TRBV2; 8 bases are a match to TRBD1. Looked up from germline, CDR1 is SNHLY and CDR2 is FYNNEI. Trimming at V came to 5 bases and at J to 1 base, leaving 11 bases not matched to a gene. The CDR3 length is 17 residues. The CDR3 reads CASSLLGQGGGTDTQYF. CDR3 nucleotide sequence: TGTGCCAGCAGTCTCCTTGGACAGGGAGGTGGCACAGATACGCAGTATTTT.

This rearrangement joins TRBV5-4 to TRBJ1-2; D unclear. From germline, CDR1 is SGHNT and CDR2 YYREEE (reference sequence). V gave up 0 bases and J gave up 8 bases, with 14 bases separating them. The CDR3 runs 14 residues. The CDR3 spells CASSLVGVGRGYTF. In DNA form, the CDR3 reads TGTGCCAGCAGCTTGGTCGGTGTAGGGAGAGGCTACACCTTC.

The V and J genes are TRBV19 and TRBJ1-4; 7 positions agree with TRBD1. CDR1 and CDR2 (germline): LNHDA, SQIVND (reference sequence). The CDR3 spans 14 residues. V shed 7 bases, J shed 5 bases, and the junction held 7 bases outside the gene matches. The CDR3, as DNA: TGTGCCAGTACCCGGGACAGCTGGAATGAAAAACTGTTTTTT. Protein: CASTRDSWNEKLFF.

V and J are TRBV19 and TRBJ2-7, with D possibly being TRBD1 (7 bases). V was pared by 2 bases and J by 7 bases, with 18 bases between. CDR3 length: 15 amino acids. The germline CDR1 and CDR2 sequences are LNHDA and SQIVND (reference sequence). CDR3: CASSITGQLAGEQYF. In nucleotides, the CDR3 is TGTGCCAGTAGTATAACGGGACAGCTGGCGGGAGAGCAGTACTTC.

This rearrangement joins TRBV3-1 (or the pseudogene TRBV3-2) to TRBJ1-5, with D possibly TRBD1 on 5 matching bases. CDR3 length: 15 amino acids. Germline V gene data show CDR1 as LGHDT and CDR2 as YNNKEL (reference sequence). Trimming cost V 0 bases and J 6 bases, with 12 bases left between them. This chain's CDR3 is CASSQDLSGGQPQHF. The CDR3 region has the DNA TGTGCCAGCAGCCAAGATCTATCGGGGGGTCAGCCCCAGCATTTT.

This clone was seen a few times. This CDR3 reads CASSPDRFYGYTF. DNA of the CDR3: TGTGCCAGCAGTCCGGACAGGTTCTATGGCTACACCTTC. The rearrangement joins TRBV12-3 or TRBV12-4 to TRBJ1-2; TRBD1 matches 7 bases. CDR3 length: 13 amino acids. V shed 5 bases and J 4 bases; nucleotides not matched to a gene: 4.

V usage is TRBV6-6 and J usage is TRBJ1-1; TRBD1 is a possible D gene (5 bases). CDR1 is MNHNY and CDR2 is SVGAGI in the germline V gene (reference sequence). Trimming pared 5 bases from V and 1 base from J, leaving 11 bases between. The CDR3 is made up of 14 amino acids. CDR3 amino acids: CASSPRQKNTEAFF. CDR3 DNA: TGTGCCAGCAGTCCTCGACAGAAGAACACTGAAGCTTTCTTT.

This clone was seen a handful of times. The chain couples TRBV25-1 to TRBJ1-2, with D unclear. This CDR3 is built from 13 residues. Trimming left V 3 bases short and J 2 bases short, with 7 bases between. CDR1 and CDR2 from the germline V gene are MGHDK and SYGVNS. The CDR3 DNA reads as TGTGCCAGCAGTGACCCTCCCAACTATGGCTACACCTTC. Protein sequence: CASSDPPNYGYTF.

The chain has TRBV6-5 and TRBJ1-2; D is uncertain. Germline V gene lookup returns CDR1 MNHEY and CDR2 SVGAGI. The CDR3 extends over 14 amino acids. V was pared by 8 bases and J by 6 bases, with 19 bases between. CDR3 amino acids: CASLRSGKSNGYTF. In DNA form, the CDR3 reads TGTGCCAGCCTAAGGTCGGGGAAGTCAAATGGCTACACCTTC.

This clone was seen a few times. The V gene is TRBV7-6, the J gene TRBJ2-5; 8 nucleotides agree with TRBD2. There are 14 residues in the CDR3. Germline CDR1 reads SGHVS; CDR2 reads FNYEAQ. The V gene end was trimmed by 1 base and the J gene end by 7 bases; junction bases not matched to a gene: 5. The chain's CDR3 is CASSLEFGGATQYF. The CDR3 DNA reads as TGTGCCAGCAGCTTAGAGTTCGGGGGGGCGACCCAGTACTTC.

This clone was counted between two and nine times. The CDR3 nucleotides read TGTGCCAGCAGGCCTCAGGAGGAGGGGTATGGCTACACCTTC. Amino acid sequence: CASRPQEEGYGYTF. The chain couples TRBV6-5 to TRBJ1-2; D perhaps matches TRBD1 (5 bases). V shed 6 bases and J shed 5 bases, with 16 bases lying between them. This CDR3 spans 14 amino acids. CDR1 MNHEY and CDR2 SVGAGI come from the germline V gene.

The V and J genes are TRBV5-4 and TRBJ2-7; tentatively, D is TRBD1 (5 bases). Germline loops: CDR1 SGHNT, CDR2 YYREEE (reference sequence). This CDR3 has 13 residues. Trimming removed 9 bases at V and 4 bases at J, with 17 bases between. The CDR3 DNA sequence: TGTGCCATCGCCGAAGGGGTAAAGTACGAGCAGTACTTC. It codes for CAIAEGVKYEQYF.

V and J are TRBV6-2 or TRBV6-3 and TRBJ1-5; 8 nucleotides match TRBD1. This CDR3 spans 16 amino acids. Unmatched junction bases numbered 5, after V lost 4 bases and J lost 0 bases. CDR1 and CDR2 from the germline V gene are MNHEY and SVGEGT. The CDR3 sequence is CASSSDRGPSNQPQHF. The DNA for the CDR3 is TGTGCCAGCAGTTCCGACAGGGGACCTAGCAATCAGCCCCAGCATTTT.

The chain joins TRBV5-1 to TRBJ2-7; perhaps TRBD2 as D (6 bases). CDR1 is SGHRS, CDR2 YFSETQ, per germline. Trimming cost V 4 bases and J 2 bases, with 13 bases left between them. CDR3 length: 14 residues. Written as DNA, the CDR3 is TGCGCCAGCAGCCGCGACGGAGGGACCTACGAGCAGTACTTC. It encodes CASSRDGGTYEQYF. Combining the CDR3 with reference TRBV5-1 and TRBJ2-7 gives the whole variable domain KAGVTQTPRYLIKTRGQQVTLSCSPISGHRSVSWYQQTPGQGLQFLFEYFSETQRNKGNFPGRFSGRQFSNSRSEMNVSTLELGDSALYLCASSRDGGTYEQYFGPGTRLTVT.